This entry lists 24 T cell receptor beta chains sequenced from one sample in a study of T cells in Graves' hyperthyroidism and ophthalmopathy. Amplified TCR beta CDR3 regions came from RNA transcripts. When the TCR CDR3 underwent first-round RT-PCR, the HTBI primer set was used. One entry per CDR3 protein results from TCRdb running MiXCR on the multiplex PCR reads. The table has roughly 510,000 distinct CDR3 sequences, around 43% seen once. Input material: peripheral blood or thyroid tissue (not recorded which). The receptor source for this set is an adult woman with Graves' disease, either hyperthyroidism or ophthalmopathy (not recorded which).

The rearrangement links TRBV28 to TRBJ1-5; D ambiguous. The V end lost 8 bases, the J end lost 0 bases, and 11 bases lay between the germline ends. CDR1 and CDR2 from the germline V gene are MDHEN and SYDVKM. The CDR3 consists of 14 residues. The CDR3 DNA follows: TGTGCCAGCTATAACTCGGGTAGCAATCAGCCCCAGCATTTT. Protein product: CASYNSGSNQPQHF.

Here the CDR3 reads CASSSSRVGQETQYF. The CDR3 DNA reads TGTGCCAGCAGTTCCTCCAGGGTGGGTCAAGAGACCCAGTACTTC. The chain joins TRBV6-5 to TRBJ2-5, with a weak D call TRBD1 (5 bases). V was cut by 4 bases and J by 2 bases, with 14 bases left in between. Germline V CDR1 and CDR2: MNHEY, SVGAGI. This CDR3 is built from 15 residues.

The V call is TRBV29-1, the J call TRBJ1-2, with no clear D. V was cut by 3 bases and J by 8 bases, with 13 bases left in between. Germline V gene sequence: CDR1 SQVTM, CDR2 ANQGSEA. The CDR3 extends over 12 amino acids. The CDR3 DNA reads as TGCAGCGTTGATTGGGCAGGCGGGGGCTACACCTTC. It encodes CSVDWAGGGYTF.

This clonotype was seen a few times. The V gene is TRBV29-1, the J gene TRBJ2-7, with 9 bases lining up with TRBD1. CDR3 size: 13 residues. In germline, CDR1 is SQVTM, CDR2 ANQGSEA. The V and J ends lost 6 bases and 2 bases, in that order; junction bases with no gene match: 5. The CDR3 reads CSVRTGETYEQYF. The CDR3 region has the DNA TGCAGCGTGCGGACAGGGGAGACCTACGAGCAGTACTTC.

This clonotype was detected ten times or more. The chain uses TRBV6-1 and TRBJ2-2, with D perhaps TRBD1 (6 bases). Germline V gene lookup returns CDR1 MNHNS and CDR2 SASEGT. The CDR3 runs to 14 residues. V was pared by 8 bases and J by 5 bases, with 15 bases between. The CDR3 loop is CASGDKSLTGELFF. The CDR3 DNA follows: TGTGCCAGCGGGGACAAGAGTCTGACCGGGGAGCTGTTTTTT.

The chain links TRBV10-3 to TRBJ2-2; possibly TRBD1 or TRBD2 for D (6 bases each). The germline V gene has CDR1 ENHRY and CDR2 SYGVKD. V lost 9 bases to trimming and J lost 9 bases, with 14 bases between them. CDR3 length: 12 residues. In DNA form, the CDR3 reads TGTGCCATGGGGGGCCCCTCTCGGGAGCTGTTTTTT. This encodes CAMGGPSRELFF.

The CDR3 DNA follows: TGTGCCAGCAGGGGCGGGGGGCAAGAAGGCAACGGTCAGCCCCAGCATTTT. Its translation is CASRGGGQEGNGQPQHF. The chain couples TRBV28 to TRBJ1-5; a possible D gene is TRBD1 (6 bases). This CDR3 is built from 17 residues. CDR1 and CDR2 from the germline V gene are MDHEN and SYDVKM. The V and J ends lost 6 bases and 6 bases respectively, with 24 bases between them.

The J gene is TRBJ2-5, the V gene TRBV10-3; possibly TRBD2 for D (6 bases). This CDR3 spans 14 amino acids. V gave up 0 bases and J gave up 5 bases, with 10 bases separating them. Germline assignment: CDR1 ENHRY and CDR2 SYGVKD. The CDR3 protein is CAISESGGVETQYF. The CDR3 DNA sequence: TGTGCCATCAGTGAGTCGGGGGGTGTGGAGACCCAGTACTTC.

The chain couples TRBV15 to TRBJ1-1; possible D gene TRBD1, 6 bases. This CDR3 region has 13 residues. Looked up from germline, CDR1 is LNHNV and CDR2 is YYDKDF (reference sequence). CDR3 in DNA: TGTGCACACGGCGAGGGGGTGAACACTGAAGCTTTCTTT. Protein: CAHGEGVNTEAFF.

The chain combines TRBV5-1 with TRBJ2-7; D ambiguous. The ends were cut back, 5 bases at V and 3 bases at J, with 18 bases in the middle. The CDR3 extends over 15 amino acids. CDR1 is SGHRS, CDR2 YFSETQ, per germline. The chain's CDR3 is CASSRRPELRYEQYF. The CDR3 DNA reads TGCGCCAGCAGTAGAAGACCCGAGCTTCGCTACGAGCAGTACTTC.

As concerns this clonotype: Since a much larger clone is just one base distant, this may be a read error. This chain connects TRBV10-3 to TRBJ1-2; no definite D call. Germline V gene data show CDR1 as ENHRY and CDR2 as SYGVKD. Between the trimmed V and J ends, which lost 10 bases and 4 bases, there was a span of 19 bases. The CDR3 is 14 amino acids. CDR3 residues: CANRAGPPGYGYTF. For the CDR3, the DNA is TGTGCCAACAGAGCCGGGCCACCGGGCTATGGCTACACCTTC.

The chain employs TRBV7-9 and TRBJ1-1; no clear D gene. Germline-derived CDR1 and CDR2 are SEHNR and FQNEAQ (reference sequence). This CDR3 region has 11 residues. Trimming pared 5 bases from V and 8 bases from J, leaving 9 bases between. This CDR3 reads CASSLRYEAFF. Written as DNA, the CDR3 is TGTGCCAGCAGCCTTCGATACGAAGCTTTCTTT.

The sample holds many counts of this clonotype. The DNA of the CDR3 is TGTGCCAGCAGTGTCCGGGGATTGGGGGTTATAGGTGGCTACACCTTC. Residues: CASSVRGLGVIGGYTF. The rearrangement links TRBV2 to TRBJ1-2; D is perhaps TRBD1 (5 bases). Trimming removed 4 bases at V and 7 bases at J, with 22 bases between. This CDR3 comprises 16 residues. CDR1 and CDR2 (germline): SNHLY, FYNNEI.

The chain couples TRBV14 to TRBJ2-7; possibly TRBD1 or TRBD2 for D (5 bases each). Judging by the DNA end, TRBJ2-1 fits better; the J call may be wrong. CDR1 is SGHDN, CDR2 FVKESK, per germline. This CDR3 contains 14 residues. In DNA form, the CDR3 reads TGTGCCAGCAGCCTGGGGCGGGCCTACGGTGAGCAGTTCTTC. Translating gives CASSLGRAYGEQFF.

The rearrangement links TRBV19 to TRBJ1-2; no clear D. Germline V CDR1 and CDR2: LNHDA, SQIVND (reference sequence). This CDR3 is built from 14 residues. With 3 bases removed from V and 4 bases from J, the gap between germline ends came to 12 bases. For the CDR3, the DNA is TGTGCCAGTAGTATTGACAATGGTCTCTATGGCTACACCTTC. Protein sequence: CASSIDNGLYGYTF.

This clonotype was recorded at least ten times. This sequence joins TRBV9 and TRBJ1-2; perhaps TRBD1 as D (6 bases). There are 13 residues in the CDR3. V lost 3 bases and J 6 bases, leaving 12 bases between the germline ends. Germline V gene data show CDR1 as SGDLS and CDR2 as YYNGEE. This CDR3 reads CASSETGRNGYTF. DNA of the CDR3: TGTGCCAGCAGCGAAACAGGGAGGAATGGCTACACCTTC.

This clonotype was seen at least ten times. CDR3 DNA sequence: TGTGCCAGCAGCTTGGAGGTTGCCTACGAGCAGTACTTC. Its translation is CASSLEVAYEQYF. The chain links TRBV7-9 to TRBJ2-7; D is perhaps TRBD2 (5 bases). Germline-derived CDR1 and CDR2 are SEHNR and FQNEAQ (reference sequence). Trimming pared 3 bases from V and 2 bases from J, leaving 8 bases between. The CDR3 is made up of 13 amino acids.

This clonotype was recorded only once. This may arise from a read error, as a much more abundant clone is one base away. The rearrangement joins TRBV20-1 to TRBJ2-2, with 10 positions matching TRBD2. The CDR3 has 15 amino acids. Losses at the gene ends were 6 bases for V and 13 bases for J; bases not matched to a gene: 17. CDR1 and CDR2 (germline): DFQATT, SNEGSKA (reference sequence). CDR3 loop: CSASVPAGGGRGLFF. CDR3 in DNA: TGCAGTGCCTCGGTCCCAGCGGGAGGGGGCCGGGGGCTGTTTTTT.

The sample holds many counts of this clonotype. The V gene is TRBV5-1, the J gene TRBJ2-7; possibly TRBD1 for D (5 bases). Trimming removed 1 base at V and 4 bases at J, with 21 bases between. The CDR3 has 17 amino acids. The V gene's germline CDR1 is SGHRS and CDR2 YFSETQ. The CDR3 region has the DNA TGCGCCAGCAGCTTGTCTCAGGGTAAGGTTTCACGATACGAGCAGTACTTC. Translating gives CASSLSQGKVSRYEQYF.

A few counts support this clonotype. The J gene is TRBJ2-7, the V gene TRBV20-1; 8 positions agree with TRBD2. The CDR3 extends over 13 amino acids. V lost 0 bases, J lost 10 bases, and 8 bases stayed unmatched. Germline CDR1 reads DFQATT; CDR2 reads SNEGSKA (reference sequence). As DNA, the CDR3 is TGCAGTGCTAGAGATATGGAACTAGCGGAACAGTACTTC. Translated, it gives CSARDMELAEQYF.

With respect to this clonotype: A read error may produce the germline difference seen at one junction end. The chain couples TRBV19 to TRBJ1-1; no reliable D call. This CDR3 has 14 residues. CDR1 is LNHDA and CDR2 is SQIVND in the germline V gene (reference sequence). The CDR3: CVSSMATENTEAFF. CDR3 sequence (DNA): TGTGTCAGTAGTATGGCCACGGAGAACACTGAAGCTTTCTTT.

The rearrangement uses TRBV2 and TRBJ2-7; no definite D call. The CDR3 sequence is 14 residues long. Trimming removed 0 bases at V and 4 bases at J, with 10 bases between. Germline CDR1 reads SNHLY; CDR2 reads FYNNEI. CDR3 residues: CASSEALSGYEQYF. In nucleotides, the CDR3 is TGTGCCAGCAGTGAAGCGCTTAGTGGGTACGAGCAGTACTTC.

This clonotype has a single count. The chain couples TRBV11-2 to TRBJ1-1; 7 bases are a match to TRBD1. This CDR3 has 16 residues. From germline, CDR1 is SGHAT and CDR2 FQNNGV. Germline trimming cut 5 bases from V and 0 bases from J; bases unmatched to any gene: 9. CDR3 coding DNA: TGTGCCAGCAGCGACGGGACAGCCTCCTTGAACACTGAAGCTTTCTTT. Translation: CASSDGTASLNTEAFF.

The chain recombines TRBV6-5 with TRBJ1-5, with D unresolved. Trimming left V 5 bases short and J 0 bases short, with 11 bases between. Germline V gives CDR1 MNHEY, CDR2 SVGAGI. This CDR3 has 15 amino acids. CDR3 DNA: TGTGCCAGCAGTGTCGTAACGCTTAGCAATCAGCCCCAGCATTTT. Residues: CASSVVTLSNQPQHF.